Detailed here is one T cell receptor (beta chain). Trimming stripped 3 bases from V and 5 bases from J, with 13 bases between. The length of the CDR3 is 15 residues. CDR1 is LGHDT and CDR2 is YNNKEL in the germline V gene (reference sequence). This sample is part of a study of CD8 T cells in ankylosing spondylitis. Using its own MiXCR run on the 5' RACE reads, TCRdb lists one record per CDR3 protein. The table shows 350,000 to 450,000 distinct CDR3 sequences, with approximately 22% occurring only once. The receptor was isolated from a male donor with ankylosing spondylitis or in good health (not recorded which). The sample consisted of blood, either unsorted or a sorted T cell fraction (not recorded which). The chain couples TRBV3-1 to TRBJ2-2; perhaps TRBD1 as D (6 bases). The CDR3 is CASSHTGLWTGELFF. CDR3 bases: TGTGCCAGCAGCCATACAGGGTTATGGACCGGGGAGCTGTTTTTT.